Each of the 18 T cell receptor beta chains below was sequenced from the same sample in a study of molecular identifiers for immune sequencing clone quantification. TCRdb re-called the PCR reads through MiXCR, storing one row per CDR3 protein. The table shows approximately 630,000 distinct CDR3 sequences, with 25% occurring only once. The sample was naive CD8+ T cells from blood, with Jurkat cell RNA spiked in. Subset of the sample: FACS-sorted CD8+CD4-CCR7+CD45RA+ naive T cells. Receptors were obtained from a human donor in good health. Some libraries in this study had Jurkat cell RNA spiked in.

About this clonotype: The conserved phenylalanine or tryptophan is not found at the CDR3 terminus, so this likely reflects a read error. V gene TRBV19 combines with J gene TRBJ2-7, with D uncertain. CDR1 and CDR2 from the germline V gene are LNHDA and SQIVND (reference sequence). This CDR3 has 11 residues. The germline V and J ends were trimmed by 3 bases and 4 bases, with 4 bases remaining between them. The CDR3 loop is CASSIGYEQYL. The CDR3 DNA is TGTGCCAGTAGTATTGGGTACGAGCAGTACCTC.

This clonotype was counted many times. The chain has TRBV7-9 and TRBJ2-5; no firm D call. The V gene's germline CDR1 is SEHNR and CDR2 FQNEAQ (reference sequence). The V and J ends lost 1 base and 1 base respectively, with 4 bases between them. This CDR3 region has 13 residues. The CDR3 DNA reads TGTGCCAGCAGCTTAGTCAGCCAAGAGACCCAGTACTTC. Translated: CASSLVSQETQYF.

Points on this clonotype: Since a much larger clone is just one base distant, this may be a read error. The J gene is TRBJ1-1, the V gene TRBV7-8, with unresolved D. V dropped 7 bases and J dropped 6 bases, with 9 bases sitting between them. This CDR3 has 11 amino acids. Germline values: CDR1 SGHVS, CDR2 FQNEAQ. The CDR3 nucleotides read TGTGCCAGCATACGGGGTGCTGAAGCTTTCTTT. As protein: CASIRGAEAFF.

This clonotype was detected many times. This chain joins TRBV20-1 and TRBJ2-7; 7 nucleotides align to TRBD1. Per germline, CDR1 DFQATT and CDR2 SNEGSKA (reference sequence). The junction had 7 bases not matched to a gene; V was cut back by 5 bases and J by 3 bases. CDR3 length: 13 residues. CDR3 amino acids: CSAPTGQNYEQYF. CDR3 in DNA: TGCAGTGCTCCCACGGGACAGAACTACGAGCAGTACTTC.

As for this clonotype: A single base separates this from a much larger clone, so it may be a read error. This chain links TRBV7-9 with TRBJ1-1; D is undetermined. The CDR3 sequence is 12 residues long. V was cut by 7 bases and J by 6 bases, with 12 bases left in between. The V gene's germline CDR1 is SEHNR and CDR2 FQNEAQ (reference sequence). CDR3 loop: CASTLPNPEAFF. DNA of the CDR3: TGTGCCAGCACCCTCCCAAACCCTGAAGCTTTCTTT.

In this sample, this clonotype turned up many times. The J gene is TRBJ2-2, the V gene TRBV7-9; D is undetermined. The ends were cut back, 2 bases at V and 5 bases at J, with 12 bases in the middle. The CDR3 sequence is 15 residues long. Germline V gene data show CDR1 as SEHNR and CDR2 as FQNEAQ (reference sequence). The CDR3 DNA follows: TGTGCCAGCAGCTTATATGGGCCCACTACCGGGGAGCTGTTTTTT. Residues: CASSLYGPTTGELFF.

This clonotype was detected ten times or more. The chain is built from TRBV6-5 and TRBJ2-5; 8 positions match TRBD1. This CDR3 has 13 residues. Germline loops: CDR1 MNHEY, CDR2 SVGAGI. The J segment lost 7 bases and the V segment lost 5 bases, leaving 6 bases of the junction unmatched. The CDR3 DNA sequence: TGTGCCAGCAGTGCAGGGGGCAGCGGGACCCAGTACTTC. Its protein is CASSAGGSGTQYF.

A few counts support this clonotype. This chain links TRBV10-2 with TRBJ1-2, with D possibly TRBD1 on 5 matching bases. This CDR3 is 14 amino acids long. V lost 1 base to trimming and J lost 6 bases, with 12 bases between them. The germline V gene has CDR1 WSHSY and CDR2 SAAADI. CDR3 sequence (DNA): TGCGCCAGCAGTGAGTTTATAGGGGCCAATGGCTACACCTTC. Its translation is CASSEFIGANGYTF.

The sample holds many counts of this clonotype. The V and J genes are TRBV27 and TRBJ2-3; perhaps TRBD1 as D (6 bases). Germline V gives CDR1 MNHEY, CDR2 SMNVEV (reference sequence). V dropped 6 bases and J dropped 1 base, with 20 bases sitting between them. The CDR3 runs to 17 residues. CDR3 loop: CASRQTDRSLGTDTQYF. DNA of the CDR3: TGTGCCAGCAGACAAACCGACAGGTCGCTGGGCACAGATACGCAGTATTTT.

About this clonotype: The conserved phenylalanine or tryptophan is not found at the CDR3 terminus, so this likely reflects a read error. The chain employs TRBV13 and TRBJ2-1; TRBD2 aligns across 7 bases. With 5 bases clipped from V and 4 bases from J, the junction kept 11 bases outside the gene matches. CDR1 and CDR2 from the germline V gene are PRHDT and FYEKMQ (reference sequence). The CDR3 consists of 16 residues. The CDR3 here is CASSPPSGTLYNEQFI. The CDR3 nucleotides read TGTGCCAGCAGCCCACCAAGCGGGACCCTATACAATGAGCAGTTCATC.

This clonotype was recorded at least ten times. The rearrangement joins TRBV5-6 to TRBJ2-7, with a weak D call TRBD1 (6 bases). This CDR3 comprises 13 residues. Trimming shortened V by 0 bases and J by 5 bases, and 9 bases separated the two germline ends. From germline, CDR1 is SGHDT and CDR2 YYEEEE. The CDR3 is CASSLGQADEQYF. For the CDR3, the DNA is TGTGCCAGCAGCTTGGGACAGGCTGACGAGCAGTACTTC.

A remark on this clonotype: Just one base apart from a much larger clone, this may be a read error. The rearrangement joins TRBV19 to TRBJ2-2; D not certain. The length of the CDR3 is 15 residues. Trimming cost V 6 bases and J 3 bases, with 14 bases left between them. In germline, CDR1 is LNHDA, CDR2 SQIVND (reference sequence). The CDR3 bases are TGTGCCAGTAGCCTCCAGGACGAGTACACCGGGGAGCTGTTTTTT. Its translation: CASSLQDEYTGELFF.

The chain has TRBV30 and TRBJ1-1; no firm D call. Germline lookup yields CDR1 GTSNPN and CDR2 SVGIG (reference sequence). The CDR3 is 14 residues long. The V and J ends lost 0 bases and 8 bases respectively, with 16 bases between them. The CDR3 bases are TGTGCCTGGAGTGTATTATTGCGGGCGGGAGAAGCTTTCTTT. Protein product: CAWSVLLRAGEAFF.

This clonotype was recorded a few times. The chain uses TRBV4-1 and TRBJ1-4; D unclear. The germline V and J ends were trimmed by 4 bases and 2 bases, with 14 bases remaining between them. The CDR3 runs to 16 residues. Germline CDR1 is MGHRA and CDR2 is YSYEKL. The CDR3 DNA sequence: TGCGCCAGCAGCCCGCTTTTTCCCGGCACTAATGAAAAACTGTTTTTT. This sequence encodes CASSPLFPGTNEKLFF.

The table lists this clonotype with a count of one. A much larger clone lies one base from this, so it may be a read error. CDR3 in amino acids: CAWSAGSGTDTQYF. The CDR3 DNA reads as TGTGCCTGGAGTGCGGGGTCTGGCACAGATACGCAGTATTTT. V gene TRBV30 combines with J gene TRBJ2-3, with a possible D match to TRBD2 (5 bases). The CDR3 loop spans 14 amino acids. Germline assignment: CDR1 GTSNPN and CDR2 SVGIG (reference sequence). The V and J ends lost 1 base and 1 base respectively, with 9 bases between them. The full variable domain, its missing parts supplied by reference TRBV30 and TRBJ2-3, is SQTIHQWPATLVQPVGSPLSLECTVEGTSNPNLYWYRQAAGRGLQLLFYSVGIGQISSEVPQNLSASRPQDRQFILSSKKLLLSDSGFYLCAWSAGSGTDTQYFGPGTRLTVL.

The rearrangement links TRBV6-2 or TRBV6-3 to TRBJ2-2, with D hard to call. The V end lost 2 bases, the J end lost 1 base, and 8 bases lay between the germline ends. The CDR3 contains 15 residues. Per the germline V gene, CDR1 is MNHEY and CDR2 is SVGEGT. CDR3 sequence (DNA): TGTGCCAGCAGTTACGGGCCAGTGAACACCGGGGAGCTGTTTTTT. This encodes CASSYGPVNTGELFF.

This chain joins TRBV6-1 and TRBJ2-6; the D is unclear. The V end was cut by 0 bases, the J end by 0 bases, with 9 bases between. Per germline, CDR1 MNHNS and CDR2 SASEGT. The CDR3 extends over 17 amino acids. As DNA, the CDR3 is TGTGCCAGCAGTGAAGCGATTTTCCTCTCTGGGGCCAACGTCCTGACTTTC. It yields the protein CASSEAIFLSGANVLTF.

The J gene is TRBJ1-6, the V gene TRBV27; D might be TRBD1 (6 bases). V gave up 6 bases and J gave up 9 bases, with 15 bases separating them. CDR3 size: 14 residues. Germline V gene lookup returns CDR1 MNHEY and CDR2 SMNVEV (reference sequence). CDR3 nucleotides: TGTGCCAGCAGCGTACAGGGAGTGAGTTCACCCCTCCACTTT. This codes for CASSVQGVSSPLHF.